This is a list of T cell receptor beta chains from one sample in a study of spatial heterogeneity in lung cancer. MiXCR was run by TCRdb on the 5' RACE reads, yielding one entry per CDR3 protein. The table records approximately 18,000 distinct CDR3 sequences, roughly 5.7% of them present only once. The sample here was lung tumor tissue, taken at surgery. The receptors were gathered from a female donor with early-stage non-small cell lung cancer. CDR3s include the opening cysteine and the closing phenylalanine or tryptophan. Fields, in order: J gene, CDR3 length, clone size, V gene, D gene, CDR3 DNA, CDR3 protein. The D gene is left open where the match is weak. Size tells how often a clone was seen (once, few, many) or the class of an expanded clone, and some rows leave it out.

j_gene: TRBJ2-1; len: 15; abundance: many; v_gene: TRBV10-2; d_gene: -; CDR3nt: TGCGCCAGCGTATCGATGTTAGGTGAGGGGGGCGGGCAGTTCTTC; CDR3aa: CASVSMLGEGGGQFF
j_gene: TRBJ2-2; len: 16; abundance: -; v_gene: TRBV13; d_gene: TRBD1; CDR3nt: TGTGCCAGCAGCCCCCTCGGACAGGGGGCCACCGGGGAGCTGTTTTTT; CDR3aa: CASSPLGQGATGELFF
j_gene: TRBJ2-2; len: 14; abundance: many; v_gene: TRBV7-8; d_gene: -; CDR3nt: TGTGCCAGCAGCCCTGGGATTCCCACCGGGGAGCTGTTTTTT; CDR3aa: CASSPGIPTGELFF
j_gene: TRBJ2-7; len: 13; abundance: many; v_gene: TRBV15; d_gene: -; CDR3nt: TGTGCCACCAGCAGAGATCACGGGGACGAGCAGTACTTC; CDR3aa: CATSRDHGDEQYF
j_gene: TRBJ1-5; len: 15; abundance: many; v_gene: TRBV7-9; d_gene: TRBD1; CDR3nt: TGTGCCAGCAGCTCCGGGGGACAGCCCAATCAGCCCCAGCATTTT; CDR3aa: CASSSGGQPNQPQHF
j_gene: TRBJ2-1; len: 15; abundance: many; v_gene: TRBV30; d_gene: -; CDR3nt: TGTGCCTGGATGGGTTTGGACCAGACCTACAATGAGCAGTTCTTC; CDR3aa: CAWMGLDQTYNEQFF
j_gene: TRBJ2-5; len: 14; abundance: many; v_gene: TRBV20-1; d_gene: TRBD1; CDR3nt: TGCAGTGCTAGAGATTCAGGGGGCTGGGAGACCCAGTACTTC; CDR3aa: CSARDSGGWETQYF
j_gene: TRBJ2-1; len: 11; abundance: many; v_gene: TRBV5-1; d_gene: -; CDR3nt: TGCGCCAGCAGCTTGGCGGCTGAGCAGTTCTTC; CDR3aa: CASSLAAEQFF
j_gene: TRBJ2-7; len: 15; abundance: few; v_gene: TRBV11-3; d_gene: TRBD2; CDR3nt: TGTGCCAGCACCAGGACTAGCGGGAGGACTTACGAGCAGTACTTC; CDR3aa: CASTRTSGRTYEQYF
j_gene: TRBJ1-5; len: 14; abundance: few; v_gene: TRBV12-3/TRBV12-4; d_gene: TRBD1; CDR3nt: TGTGCCAGCAGGCCCGGGACAGGGAGCCAGCCCCAGCATTTT; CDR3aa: CASRPGTGSQPQHF
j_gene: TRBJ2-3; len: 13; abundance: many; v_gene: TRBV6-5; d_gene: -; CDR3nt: TGTGCCAGCAGGAAGGGGCTTACAGATACGCAGTATTTT; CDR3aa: CASRKGLTDTQYF
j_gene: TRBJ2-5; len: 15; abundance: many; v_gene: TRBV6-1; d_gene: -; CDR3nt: TGTGCCAGCAGTGAACAGGGCAGCCCCCGTCAGACCCAGTACTTC; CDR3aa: CASSEQGSPRQTQYF
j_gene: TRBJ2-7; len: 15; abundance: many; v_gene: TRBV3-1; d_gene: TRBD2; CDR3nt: TGTGCCAGCAGCCAAGATGGGACTAGCGGGAGACCGGAGTACTTC; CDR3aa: CASSQDGTSGRPEYF
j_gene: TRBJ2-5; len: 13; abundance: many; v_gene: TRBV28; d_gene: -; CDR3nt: TGTGCCACTTCTAGGGCAGGGGAGGAGACCCAGTACTTC; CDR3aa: CATSRAGEETQYF
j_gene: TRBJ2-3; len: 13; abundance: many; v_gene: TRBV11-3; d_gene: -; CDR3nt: TGTGCCAGCAGCGAAGACTCCCGGGATACGCAGTATTTT; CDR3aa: CASSEDSRDTQYF
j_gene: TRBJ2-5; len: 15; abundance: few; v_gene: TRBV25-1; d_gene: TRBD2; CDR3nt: TGTGCCAGCAGTGAATTGACTAGCGCTAAAGAGACCCAGTACTTC; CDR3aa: CASSELTSAKETQYF
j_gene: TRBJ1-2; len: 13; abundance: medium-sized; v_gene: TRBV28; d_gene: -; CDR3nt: TGTGCCAGCAGTGTCGGGACCCTCTATGGCTACACCTTC; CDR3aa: CASSVGTLYGYTF
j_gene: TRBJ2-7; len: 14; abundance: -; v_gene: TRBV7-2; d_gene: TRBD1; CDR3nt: TGTGCCAGCAGCTTAGTTCCAGGGGGCTACGAGCAGTACTTC; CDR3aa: CASSLVPGGYEQYF
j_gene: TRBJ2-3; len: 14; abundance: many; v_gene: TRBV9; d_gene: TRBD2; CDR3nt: TGTGCCAGCAGCGTCGGGAGGGCCGAAGATACGCAGTATTTT; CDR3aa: CASSVGRAEDTQYF
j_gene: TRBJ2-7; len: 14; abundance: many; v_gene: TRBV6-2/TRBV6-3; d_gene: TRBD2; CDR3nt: TGTGCCAGCACCTTAGCGGGGAGCTCCTACGAGCAGTACTTC; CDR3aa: CASTLAGSSYEQYF
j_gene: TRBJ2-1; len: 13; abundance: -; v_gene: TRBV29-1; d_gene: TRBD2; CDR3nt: TGCAGCGTTGAAACGGGCCTAGCGGGAGTCAAGTTCTTC; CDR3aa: CSVETGLAGVKFF
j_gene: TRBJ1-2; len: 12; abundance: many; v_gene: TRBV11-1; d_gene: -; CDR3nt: TGTGCCAGCAGCCGCGACACCGATGGCTACACCTTC; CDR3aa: CASSRDTDGYTF
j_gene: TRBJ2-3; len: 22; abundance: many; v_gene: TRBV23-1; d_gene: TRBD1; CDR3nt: TGCGCCAGCAGTCTCCACGGCACCGGGACAGACTGGGTTAGGCCGAGCACAGATACGCAGTATTTT; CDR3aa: CASSLHGTGTDWVRPSTDTQYF
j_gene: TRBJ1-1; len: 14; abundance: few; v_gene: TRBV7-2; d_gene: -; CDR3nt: TGTGCCAGCAGCTTAGACGGCGGGGGCACTGAAGCTTTCTTT; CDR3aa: CASSLDGGGTEAFF
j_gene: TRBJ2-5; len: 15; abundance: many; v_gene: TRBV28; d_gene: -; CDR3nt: TGTGCCAGCAGTTCTTGGGCGGAACCAGCTGGGACCCAGTACTTC; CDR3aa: CASSSWAEPAGTQYF
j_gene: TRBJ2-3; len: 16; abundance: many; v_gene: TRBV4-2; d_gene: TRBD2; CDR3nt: TGTGCCAGCAGCCCACGGACTAGCGGGAGCCCAGATACGCAGTATTTT; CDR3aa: CASSPRTSGSPDTQYF
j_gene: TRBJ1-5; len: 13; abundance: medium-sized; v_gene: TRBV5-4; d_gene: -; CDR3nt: TGTGCCAGCAGCGTGGCAGCTGGTCAGCCCCAGCATTTT; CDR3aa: CASSVAAGQPQHF
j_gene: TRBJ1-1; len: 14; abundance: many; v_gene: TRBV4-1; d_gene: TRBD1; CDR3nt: TGCGCCAGCAGAGGACAGGGGGCGAGTACTGAAGCTTTCTTT; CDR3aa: CASRGQGASTEAFF
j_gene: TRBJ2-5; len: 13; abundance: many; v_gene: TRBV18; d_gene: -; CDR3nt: TGTGCCAGCTCACCTTCCGCTGACGAGACCCAGTACTTC; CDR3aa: CASSPSADETQYF
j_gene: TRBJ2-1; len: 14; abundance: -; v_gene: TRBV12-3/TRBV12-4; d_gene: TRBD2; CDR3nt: TGTGCCAGCAGTTCTAGCGGGAGGGCCGGTGAGCAGTTCTTC; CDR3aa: CASSSSGRAGEQFF
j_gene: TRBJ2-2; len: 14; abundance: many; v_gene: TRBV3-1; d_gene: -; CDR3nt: TGTGCCAGCAGCCAAGTCGGGGCCGCCGGGGAGCTGTTTTTT; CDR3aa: CASSQVGAAGELFF
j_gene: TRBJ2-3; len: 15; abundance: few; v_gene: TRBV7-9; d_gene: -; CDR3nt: TGTGCCAGCAGCTTAGCTTCGGGGTTCACAGATACGCAGTATTTT; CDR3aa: CASSLASGFTDTQYF
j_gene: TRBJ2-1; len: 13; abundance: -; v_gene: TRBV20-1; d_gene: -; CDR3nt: TGCAGTGCTAGGTACCCGACCTACAATGAGCAGTTCTTC; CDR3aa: CSARYPTYNEQFF
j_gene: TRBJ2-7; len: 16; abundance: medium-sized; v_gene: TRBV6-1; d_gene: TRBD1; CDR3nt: TGTGCCAGCAGTACGGGACAGGGGTCGAAGTTCCACGAGCAGTACTTC; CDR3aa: CASSTGQGSKFHEQYF
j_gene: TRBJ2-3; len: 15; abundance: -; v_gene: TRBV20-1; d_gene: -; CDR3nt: TGCAGTGCTAGAGATAGGGGCAGGGTCACAGATACGCAGTATTTT; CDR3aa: CSARDRGRVTDTQYF
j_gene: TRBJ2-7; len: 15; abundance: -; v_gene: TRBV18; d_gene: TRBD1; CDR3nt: TGTGCCAGCTCATCTCCGGGACAGGGGGATTACGAGCAGTACTTC; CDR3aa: CASSSPGQGDYEQYF
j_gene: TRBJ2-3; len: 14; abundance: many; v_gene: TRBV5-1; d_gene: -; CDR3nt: TGCGCCAGCAGCCCCCGAGGGGCTACAGATACGCAGTATTTT; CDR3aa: CASSPRGATDTQYF
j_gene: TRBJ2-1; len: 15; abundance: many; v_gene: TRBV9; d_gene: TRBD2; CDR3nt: TGTGCCAGCAGCAAACTAGCGAATATAAACAATGAGCAGTTCTTC; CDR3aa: CASSKLANINNEQFF
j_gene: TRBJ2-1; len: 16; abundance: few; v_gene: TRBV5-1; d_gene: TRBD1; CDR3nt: TGCGCCAGCAGCTTATATGGACAGGGGGCCGACAATGAGCAGTTCTTC; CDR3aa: CASSLYGQGADNEQFF
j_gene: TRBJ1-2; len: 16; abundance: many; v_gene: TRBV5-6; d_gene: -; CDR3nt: TGTGCCAGCAGCTTGTGGCGGACCCTTGGCCGCAGTGGCTACACCTTC; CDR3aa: CASSLWRTLGRSGYTF
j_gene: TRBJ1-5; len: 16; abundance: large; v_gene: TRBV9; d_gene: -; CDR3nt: TGTGCCAGCAGCGTAGGTGGCAGTGGGGACAATCAGCCCCAGCATTTT; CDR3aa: CASSVGGSGDNQPQHF
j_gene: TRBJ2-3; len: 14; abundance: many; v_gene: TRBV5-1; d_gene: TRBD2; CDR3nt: TGCGCCAGCACCATAGCGGGAGTGGAAGATACGCAGTATTTT; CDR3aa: CASTIAGVEDTQYF
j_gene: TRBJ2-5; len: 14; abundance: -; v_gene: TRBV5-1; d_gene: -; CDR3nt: TGCGCCAGCAGCCTGACCCCGGGCCAAGAGACCCAGTACTTC; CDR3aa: CASSLTPGQETQYF
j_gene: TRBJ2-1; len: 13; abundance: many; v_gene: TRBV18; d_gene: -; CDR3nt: TGTGCCACCCGATCAGGAGATTACAATGAGCAGTTCTTC; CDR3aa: CATRSGDYNEQFF
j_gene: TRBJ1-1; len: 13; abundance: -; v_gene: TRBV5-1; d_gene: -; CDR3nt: TGCGCCAGCAGCTTTGGTGGAGGAACTGAAGCTTTCTTT; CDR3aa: CASSFGGGTEAFF